These 15 T cell receptor beta chains were all obtained from the same sample, sequenced in a study of T cell responses to AZD1222 COVID-19 vaccine. Clones were sequenced by immunoSEQ multiplex PCR, and TCRdb holds only the in-frame ones, with some missing. The sample records under 150,000 clones, more than 85% being singletons. The source was peripheral blood, collected on day 0 of AZD1222 vaccination. The receptor set was obtained from an adult in good health.

The chain employs TRBV3-1 (or the pseudogene TRBV3-2) and TRBJ2-7, with TRBD2 identical over 7 bases. CDR1 is LGHDT, CDR2 YNNKEL, per germline (reference sequence). The CDR3 covers 14 residues. Trimming removed 1 base from V and 3 bases from J; junction bases left unmatched: 3. The CDR3 loop is CASSQVPSGYEQYF. The CDR3 DNA is TGTGCCAGCAGCCAAGTTCCTAGCGGCTACGAGCAGTACTTC.

The chain carries TRBV7-9 and TRBJ2-3, with D perhaps matching TRBD2 (5 bases). V shed 2 bases and J shed 0 bases, with 9 bases lying between them. The germline CDR1 and CDR2 sequences are SEHNR and FQNEAQ (reference sequence). The CDR3 extends over 15 amino acids. Written as DNA, the CDR3 is TGTGCCAGCAGCTTACTGGGAGCTAGCACAGATACGCAGTATTTT. Translated, it gives CASSLLGASTDTQYF.

The chain employs TRBV5-1 and TRBJ2-7; TRBD1 matches 8 bases. V was pared by 3 bases and J by 1 base, with 6 bases of the junction left unmatched. The CDR3 sequence is 15 residues long. Germline V CDR1 and CDR2: SGHRS, YFSETQ. This CDR3 reads CASSSGTGGSYEQYF. The CDR3 region has the DNA TGCGCCAGCAGCTCCGGGACAGGAGGGTCCTACGAGCAGTACTTC.

This chain links TRBV11-2 with TRBJ2-3, with 7 bases lining up with TRBD2. Trimming at V came to 4 bases and at J to 3 bases, leaving 10 bases not matched to a gene. CDR1 is SGHAT, CDR2 FQNNGV, per germline. This CDR3 spans 16 amino acids. The CDR3 is CASSSGARERTDTQYF. CDR3 bases: TGTGCCAGCAGCTCCGGGGCGCGGGAGAGGACAGATACGCAGTATTTT.

The table lists this clone with a few counts. V usage is TRBV25-1 and J usage is TRBJ1-2, with unresolved D. Trimming took off 4 bases at V and 2 bases at J, with 2 bases between the two ends. CDR1 MGHDK and CDR2 SYGVNS come from the germline V gene. The CDR3 totals 11 residues. CDR3 in amino acids: CASSVNYGYTF. The CDR3, as DNA: TGTGCCAGCAGTGTAAACTATGGCTACACCTTC.

The genes are TRBV6-1 and TRBJ2-5; TRBD1 aligns across 8 bases. The V gene's germline CDR1 is MNHNS and CDR2 SASEGT. Trimming took 2 bases from V and 1 from J; bases not matched to a gene: 6. This CDR3 spans 16 amino acids. In DNA form, the CDR3 reads TGTGCCAGCAGTGAATTCTTCGGACAGGGCCAAGAGACCCAGTACTTC. It codes for CASSEFFGQGQETQYF.

The CDR3 DNA is TGTGCCAGCAGCCAAGATCTTGACGTGTACTTC. Protein product: CASSQDLDVYF. The J gene is TRBJ2-7, the V gene TRBV14; D is unclear. The germline V gene has CDR1 SGHDN and CDR2 FVKESK. The CDR3 has 11 residues. Trimming stripped 0 bases from V and 12 bases from J, with 9 bases between.

V and J are TRBV27 and TRBJ2-3, with 13 bases lining up with TRBD2. Per germline, CDR1 MNHEY and CDR2 SMNVEV (reference sequence). This CDR3 contains 17 residues. V lost 7 bases, J lost 3 bases, and 10 bases stayed unmatched. The CDR3 spells CASKPGLAGHGTDTQYF. The CDR3 DNA reads as TGTGCCAGCAAACCGGGACTAGCGGGGCATGGGACAGATACGCAGTATTTT.

This rearrangement joins TRBV3-1 (or the pseudogene TRBV3-2) to TRBJ2-7; the match to TRBD1 covers 7 bases. The V and J ends lost 5 bases and 7 bases, in that order; junction bases with no gene match: 17. There are 16 residues in the CDR3. Germline V lookup: CDR1 LGHDT, CDR2 YNNKEL (reference sequence). CDR3 residues: CASSKSSGTVGGEQYF. CDR3 bases: TGTGCCAGCAGCAAAAGTTCCGGGACAGTAGGCGGGGAGCAGTACTTC.

The V and J genes are TRBV18 and TRBJ1-6; D unresolved. The CDR3 runs to 14 residues. Germline CDR1 reads KGHSH; CDR2 reads LQKENI. Trimming took 0 bases from V and 4 from J, leaving 4 bases between them. The CDR3 loop reads CASSPPAYNSPLHF. The DNA for the CDR3 is TGTGCCAGCTCACCACCGGCATATAATTCACCCCTCCACTTT.

This chain links TRBV7-9 with TRBJ2-1; no clear D gene. CDR3 length: 14 residues. Per the germline V gene, CDR1 is SEHNR and CDR2 is FQNEAQ (reference sequence). Trimming left V 1 base short and J 6 bases short, with 10 bases between. The CDR3 loop reads CASSLVTLINEQFF. CDR3 nucleotides: TGTGCCAGCAGCTTAGTTACACTCATCAATGAGCAGTTCTTC.

The rearrangement joins TRBV9 to TRBJ2-3; 7 bases line up with TRBD2. V was clipped by 5 bases and J by 4 bases; unmatched bases: 10. Germline CDR1 reads SGDLS; CDR2 reads YYNGEE. This CDR3 spans 15 amino acids. CDR3 amino acids: CASSARAGVADTQYF. The CDR3 DNA follows: TGTGCCAGCAGTGCCCGGGCGGGGGTGGCAGATACGCAGTATTTT.

The chain recombines TRBV2 with TRBJ2-7, with D perhaps assigned TRBD1 or TRBD2 (5 bases each). Germline loops: CDR1 SNHLY, CDR2 FYNNEI. The CDR3 runs to 12 residues. With 5 bases removed from V and 9 bases from J, the gap between germline ends came to 14 bases. CDR3: CASSPPRGGQYF. The CDR3 DNA follows: TGTGCCAGCAGTCCTCCTCGGGGCGGGCAGTACTTC.

The V and J genes are TRBV25-1 and TRBJ2-7, with D perhaps TRBD1 or TRBD2 (5 bases each). V was trimmed by 4 bases and J by 12 bases, leaving 13 bases between them. The germline V gene has CDR1 MGHDK and CDR2 SYGVNS. The length of the CDR3 is 11 residues. The CDR3 region has the DNA TGTGCCAGCAGTGCCACGGGGACCCGGTACTTC. It yields the protein CASSATGTRYF.

The chain links TRBV7-2 to TRBJ1-5; tentative D call: TRBD1 (6 bases). This CDR3 spans 15 amino acids. CDR1 and CDR2 from the germline V gene are SGHTA and FQGNSA. V gave up 3 bases and J gave up 4 bases, with 13 bases separating them. DNA for the CDR3: TGTGCCAGCAGCTTTGAAATCGGACAGAATCAGCCCCAGCATTTT. This translates into CASSFEIGQNQPQHF. Drawing the rest from reference TRBV7-2 and TRBJ1-5, the complete variable domain is GAGVSQSPSNKVTEKGKDVELRCDPISGHTALYWYRQSLGQGLEFLIYFQGNSAPDKSGLPSDRFSAERTGGSVSTLTIQRTQQEDSAVYLCASSFEIGQNQPQHFGDGTRLSIL.